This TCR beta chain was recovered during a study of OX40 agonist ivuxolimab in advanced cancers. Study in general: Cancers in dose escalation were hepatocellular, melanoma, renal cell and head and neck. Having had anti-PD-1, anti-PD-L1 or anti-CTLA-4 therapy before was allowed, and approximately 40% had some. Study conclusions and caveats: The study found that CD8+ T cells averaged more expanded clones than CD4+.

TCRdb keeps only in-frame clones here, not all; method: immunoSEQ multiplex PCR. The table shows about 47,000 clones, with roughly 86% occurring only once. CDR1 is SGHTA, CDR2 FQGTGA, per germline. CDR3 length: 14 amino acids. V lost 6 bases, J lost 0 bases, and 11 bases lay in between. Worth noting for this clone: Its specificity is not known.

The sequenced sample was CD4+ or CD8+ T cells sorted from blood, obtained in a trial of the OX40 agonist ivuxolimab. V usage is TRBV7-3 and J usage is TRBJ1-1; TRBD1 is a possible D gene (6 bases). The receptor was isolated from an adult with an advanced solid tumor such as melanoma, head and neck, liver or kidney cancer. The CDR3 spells CASRPDSMNTEAFF. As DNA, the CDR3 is TGTGCCAGCAGACCGGACAGCATGAACACTGAAGCTTTCTTT.